This T cell receptor beta chain stems from a study of OX40 agonist ivuxolimab in advanced cancers. Study-wide context: Every 2 weeks, ivuxolimab was infused into the patients intravenously at between 0.01 and 10 mg/kg. Hepatocellular carcinoma, melanoma, renal cell or head and neck cancer affected the dose-escalation patients.

At cycle 4 day 1, cycle 7 day 1, and baseline, blood was sampled. The assay was immunoSEQ multiplex PCR, and TCRdb's table has in-frame clones only and misses some. Found here are 65,000 to 70,000 clones, about 81% of them singletons; the top ten hold about 0.41%. The V end was cut by 0 bases, the J end by 4 bases, with 11 bases between. Looked up from germline, CDR1 is SGHRS and CDR2 is YFSETQ. This CDR3 has 15 residues. This rearrangement joins TRBV5-1 to TRBJ2-1; either TRBD1 or TRBD2 may fit D (5 bases each). This TCR was recovered from an adult with an advanced solid tumor such as melanoma, head and neck, liver or kidney cancer. The starting material was CD4+ or CD8+ T cells sorted from blood, obtained in a trial of the OX40 agonist ivuxolimab. CDR3 DNA sequence: TGCGCCAGCAGCTTGGGGGGGAACCCATACAATGAGCAGTTCTTC. Translation: CASSLGGNPYNEQFF.